The 17 T cell receptor beta chains in this list originate from one sample, sequenced in a study of T cell changes during pregnancy in multiple sclerosis. Repertoires were generated with immunoSEQ multiplex PCR, while TCRdb's copy carries only in-frame clones and drops some. The table lists 50,000 to 70,000 clones, 91% of them singletons. Specimen: peripheral blood, collected in the third trimester of pregnancy. All receptors derive from a female donor in good health, enrolled as a control in a pregnancy study.

The V call is TRBV7-9, the J call TRBJ1-2; a possible D gene is TRBD1 (6 bases). The germline CDR1 and CDR2 sequences are SEHNR and FQNEAQ (reference sequence). V lost 1 base and J lost 0, with 9 bases in between. The CDR3 loop spans 15 amino acids. CDR3 protein: CASSLGRGANYGYTF. CDR3 DNA sequence: TGTGCCAGCAGCTTAGGCAGGGGAGCTAACTATGGCTACACCTTC.

The V gene is TRBV19, the J gene TRBJ1-1; TRBD1 agrees at 8 bases. The CDR3 length is 12 residues. J was trimmed by 5 bases and V by 9 bases; bases with no gene match: 5. Germline CDR1 is LNHDA and CDR2 is SQIVND (reference sequence). CDR3 in DNA: TGTGCCAGCGGGACAGGTGGAACTGAAGCTTTCTTT. Protein product: CASGTGGTEAFF.

This sequence joins TRBV13 and TRBJ2-2; 9 nucleotides align to TRBD2. This CDR3 comprises 16 residues. Germline lookup yields CDR1 PRHDT and CDR2 FYEKMQ (reference sequence). V lost 6 bases and J lost 3; bases outside the gene matches: 8. The CDR3 loop is CASRAGGLADTGELFF. CDR3 sequence (DNA): TGTGCCAGCAGAGCGGGGGGCCTAGCGGACACCGGGGAGCTGTTTTTT.

This sequence joins TRBV19 and TRBJ2-7, with D perhaps TRBD1 (6 bases). Trimming shortened V by 4 bases and J by 6 bases, and 10 bases separated the two germline ends. This CDR3 has 12 amino acids. Germline CDR1 and CDR2: LNHDA and SQIVND (reference sequence). The CDR3 region is CASSTGVGEQYF. The CDR3 DNA follows: TGTGCCAGTAGTACAGGGGTCGGCGAGCAGTACTTC.

The DNA for the CDR3 is TGTGCCAGCATAACGTTGGGCTCCGGGGCCAACGTCCTGACTTTC. Translating it yields CASITLGSGANVLTF. The chain links TRBV7-9 to TRBJ2-6; no clear D gene. CDR3 length: 15 amino acids. V lost 7 bases to trimming and J lost 4 bases, with 14 bases between them. In germline, CDR1 is SEHNR, CDR2 FQNEAQ (reference sequence).

This CDR3 is CASSLSPSGPPGGYEQYF. The CDR3 coding sequence is TGTGCCAGCAGCTTATCTCCTAGCGGGCCGCCAGGGGGTTACGAGCAGTACTTC. The chain couples TRBV7-9 to TRBJ2-7; D is perhaps TRBD2 (8 bases). V lost 2 bases to trimming and J lost 4 bases, with 24 bases between them. CDR1 SEHNR and CDR2 FQNEAQ come from the germline V gene (reference sequence). CDR3 length: 18 amino acids.

V usage is TRBV7-3 and J usage is TRBJ2-1; tentative D call: TRBD2 (6 bases). Germline CDR1 reads SGHTA; CDR2 reads FQGTGA. The ends were cut back, 2 bases at V and 3 bases at J, with 11 bases in the middle. CDR3 length: 15 amino acids. The CDR3 nucleotides read TGTGCCAGCAGCTTACTCGGGACTGACTACAATGAGCAGTTCTTC. Encoded protein: CASSLLGTDYNEQFF.

This clone has a handful of counts. The chain combines TRBV7-9 with TRBJ1-2; tentative D call: TRBD1 (6 bases). Per the germline V gene, CDR1 is SEHNR and CDR2 is FQNEAQ (reference sequence). The CDR3 is made up of 15 amino acids. The germline V and J ends were trimmed by 5 bases and 1 base, with 14 bases remaining between them. CDR3 nucleotide sequence: TGTGCCAGCAGCGGCTCAGGGGCCCTTAACTATGGCTACACCTTC. The encoded protein is CASSGSGALNYGYTF.

This chain uses TRBV5-8 with TRBJ1-2, with D unclear. CDR3 size: 14 residues. Germline lookup yields CDR1 SGHTS and CDR2 YDEGEE. V was clipped by 2 bases and J by 0 bases, with 8 bases between them. The CDR3 nucleotides are TGTGCCAGCAGCTTTCGAGGTTCTAACTATGGCTACACCTTC. Translating it yields CASSFRGSNYGYTF.

This sequence joins TRBV13 and TRBJ2-3; 7 bases align to TRBD2. V shed 6 bases, J shed 1 base, and the junction held 4 bases outside the gene matches. CDR3 length: 14 residues. The germline V gene encodes CDR1 PRHDT and CDR2 FYEKMQ (reference sequence). The CDR3 sequence: CASSFTSGTDTQYF. CDR3 nucleotides: TGTGCCAGCAGTTTTACTAGCGGCACAGATACGCAGTATTTT.

V and J are TRBV2 and TRBJ1-5; D gene uncertain. Germline V gene data show CDR1 as SNHLY and CDR2 as FYNNEI. Trimming took 4 bases from V and 5 from J, leaving 12 bases between them. This CDR3 contains 14 residues. CDR3 residues: CASSGGFLHQPQHF. For the CDR3, the DNA is TGTGCCAGCAGTGGTGGCTTTCTTCATCAGCCCCAGCATTTT. Full variable domain (missing parts from reference TRBV2 and TRBJ1-5): EPEVTQTPSHQVTQMGQEVILRCVPISNHLYFYWYRQILGQKVEFLVSFYNNEISEKSEIFDDQFSVERPDGSNFTLKIRSTKLEDSAMYFCASSGGFLHQPQHFGDGTRLSIL.

This rearrangement joins TRBV2 to TRBJ1-2; D is possibly TRBD1 (6 bases). The V gene's germline CDR1 is SNHLY and CDR2 FYNNEI. CDR3 size: 12 residues. V lost 10 bases and J lost 8, with 17 bases in between. For the CDR3, the DNA is TGTGCCACCAATGGGGGCGCGAAGGGCTACACCTTC. Protein: CATNGGAKGYTF. The complete variable domain, with remaining parts taken from reference TRBV2 and TRBJ1-2, reads EPEVTQTPSHQVTQMGQEVILRCVPISNHLYFYWYRQILGQKVEFLVSFYNNEISEKSEIFDDQFSVERPDGSNFTLKIRSTKLEDSAMYFCATNGGAKGYTFGSGTRLTVV.

The genes are TRBV6-6 and TRBJ2-6, with D possibly matching TRBD1 (7 bases). The CDR3 is 15 amino acids. The germline V gene encodes CDR1 MNHNY and CDR2 SVGAGI (reference sequence). Trimming cost V 6 bases and J 4 bases, with 13 bases left between them. The CDR3 reads CASSQGGWGANVLTF. The CDR3 DNA reads as TGTGCCAGCAGCCAGGGGGGTTGGGGGGCCAACGTCCTGACTTTC.

V and J are TRBV2 and TRBJ2-5; D unclear. Germline-derived CDR1 and CDR2 are SNHLY and FYNNEI. The length of the CDR3 is 11 residues. Trimming removed 8 bases at V and 2 bases at J, with 6 bases between. CDR3 sequence: CASGFQETQYF. CDR3 nucleotides: TGTGCCAGCGGCTTTCAAGAGACCCAGTACTTC.

The V and J genes are TRBV6-1 and TRBJ2-1, with D unclear. CDR3 size: 14 residues. Germline V CDR1 and CDR2: MNHNS, SASEGT. Trimming cost V 4 bases and J 8 bases, with 15 bases left between them. The CDR3 DNA sequence: TGTGCCAGCAGTGGTGGTTGGGCCTTGGATGAGCAGTTCTTC. Its protein is CASSGGWALDEQFF.

The chain joins TRBV19 to TRBJ1-2; the D gene is possibly TRBD1 (5 bases). V dropped 3 bases and J dropped 4 bases, with 12 bases sitting between them. Germline V gene sequence: CDR1 LNHDA, CDR2 SQIVND (reference sequence). The CDR3 runs 14 residues. The CDR3 loop reads CASSMEGPIYGYTF. The CDR3, as DNA: TGTGCCAGTAGTATGGAGGGGCCCATCTATGGCTACACCTTC.

This chain joins TRBV6-5 and TRBJ1-5; 9 nucleotides match TRBD1. The CDR3 loop spans 15 amino acids. After removal of 4 bases from V and 6 bases from J, the junction contained 7 bases not matched to a gene. The germline V gene encodes CDR1 MNHEY and CDR2 SVGAGI. CDR3 in amino acids: CASSSQQGARQPQHF. In DNA form, the CDR3 reads TGTGCCAGCAGTTCCCAACAGGGGGCACGTCAGCCCCAGCATTTT.